The sequence of this TCR beta chain was determined in a study of blood T cell repertoires in COVID-19. The length of the CDR3 is 12 residues. V was clipped by 8 bases and J by 6 bases; unmatched bases: 3. The V gene's germline CDR1 is LGHDT and CDR2 YNNKEL (reference sequence). Produced via immunoSEQ multiplex PCR; TCRdb's table is partial and in-frame only. The sample yields about 170,000 clones, more than 70% seen once. The genes are TRBV3-1 (or the pseudogene TRBV3-2) and TRBJ2-7; 11 bases are a match to TRBD2. The source of this sequence is a man aged 50 to 60 who had recovered from COVID-19. Sequencing input: peripheral blood. Here the CDR3 reads CASGGLAGEQYF. DNA for the CDR3: TGTGCCAGCGGAGGACTAGCGGGCGAGCAGTACTTC.